This T cell receptor (beta chain) was identified during a study of blood T cell repertoires in COVID-19. Repertoires were generated with immunoSEQ multiplex PCR, while TCRdb's copy carries only in-frame clones and drops some. Found here are about 290,000 clones, over 80% of them singletons; the top ten hold approximately 3.8%. Germline V gene data show CDR1 as SGDLS and CDR2 as YYNGEE. V gave up 0 bases and J gave up 0 bases; unmatched junction bases: 3. This CDR3 is built from 17 residues. This chain uses TRBV9 with TRBJ2-3; 11 nucleotides align to TRBD2. The sequence derives from a woman between 45 and 65 years old with active or convalescent COVID-19. Sequenced material: peripheral blood. The CDR3 sequence: CASSVVTSGGSTDTQYF. Here the CDR3 DNA reads TGTGCCAGCAGCGTAGTTACTAGCGGGGGTAGCACAGATACGCAGTATTTT.